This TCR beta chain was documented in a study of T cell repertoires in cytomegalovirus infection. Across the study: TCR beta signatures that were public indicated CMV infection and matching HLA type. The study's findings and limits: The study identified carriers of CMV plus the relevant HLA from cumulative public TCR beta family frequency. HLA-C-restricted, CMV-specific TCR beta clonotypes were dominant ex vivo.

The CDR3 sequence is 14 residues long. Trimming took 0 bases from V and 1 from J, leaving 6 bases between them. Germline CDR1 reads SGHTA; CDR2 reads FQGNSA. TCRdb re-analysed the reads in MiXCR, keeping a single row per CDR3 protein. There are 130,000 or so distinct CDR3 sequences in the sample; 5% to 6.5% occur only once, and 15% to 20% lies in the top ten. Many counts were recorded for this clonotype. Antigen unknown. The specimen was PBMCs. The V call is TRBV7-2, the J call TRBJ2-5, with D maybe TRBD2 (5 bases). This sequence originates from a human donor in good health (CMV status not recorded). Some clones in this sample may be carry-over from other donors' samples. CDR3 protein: CASSLASGQETQYF. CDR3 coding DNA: TGTGCCAGCAGCTTAGCAAGCGGCCAAGAGACCCAGTACTTC.